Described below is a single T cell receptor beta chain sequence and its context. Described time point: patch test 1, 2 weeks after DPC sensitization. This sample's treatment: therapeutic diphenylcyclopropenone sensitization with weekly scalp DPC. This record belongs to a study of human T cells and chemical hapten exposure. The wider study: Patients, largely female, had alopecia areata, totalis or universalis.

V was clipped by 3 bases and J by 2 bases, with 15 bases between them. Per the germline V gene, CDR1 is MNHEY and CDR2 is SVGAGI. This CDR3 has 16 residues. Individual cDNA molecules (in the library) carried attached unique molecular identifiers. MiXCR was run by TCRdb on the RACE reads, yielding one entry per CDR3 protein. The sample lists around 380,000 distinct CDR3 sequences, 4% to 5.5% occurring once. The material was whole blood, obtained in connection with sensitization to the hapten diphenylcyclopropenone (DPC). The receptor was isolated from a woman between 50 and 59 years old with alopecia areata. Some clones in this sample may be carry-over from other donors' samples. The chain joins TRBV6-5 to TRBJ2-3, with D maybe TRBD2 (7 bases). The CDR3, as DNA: TGTGCCAGCAGTTATAGGGGGGGGGTCGACACAGATACGCAGTATTTT. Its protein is CASSYRGGVDTDTQYF.